Each of the 27 T cell receptor beta chains below was sequenced from the same sample in a study of cytomegalovirus exposure and HLA in healthy donors. A multiplex PCR was run with 60 Vbeta primers and 13 Jbeta primers. TCRdb's table, derived via immunoSEQ multiplex PCR, lists solely in-frame clones and lacks some. The sample holds roughly 99,000 clones, 75% to 85% seen once. Source material: PBMCs. These receptors originate from a woman in her 40s in good health and CMV-seronegative.

The chain uses TRBV28 and TRBJ1-5; TRBD1 aligns across 7 bases. The CDR3 extends over 16 amino acids. V dropped 3 bases and J dropped 6; count of bases not matched to a gene: 11. CDR1 is MDHEN, CDR2 SYDVKM, per germline. The DNA of the CDR3 is TGTGCCAGCAGTTTGCCGGGACAGCTCTCAGGTCAGCCCCAGCATTTT. It translates to CASSLPGQLSGQPQHF.

The chain recombines TRBV10-2 with TRBJ1-1; tentatively, D is TRBD1 (6 bases). Trimming removed 4 bases at V and 0 bases at J, with 12 bases between. Per germline, CDR1 WSHSY and CDR2 SAAADI. The CDR3 extends over 15 amino acids. For the CDR3, the DNA is TGCGCCAGCAGTGGGCAGGGGACCATGAACACTGAAGCTTTCTTT. Its protein product is CASSGQGTMNTEAFF.

The chain has TRBV27 and TRBJ1-2; no firm D call. This CDR3 has 15 amino acids. CDR1 is MNHEY, CDR2 SMNVEV, per germline (reference sequence). The V end lost 0 bases, the J end lost 5 bases, and 13 bases lay between the germline ends. In DNA form, the CDR3 reads TGTGCCAGCAGTTTATCGGCTCCGGGGAGGTATGGCTACACCTTC. Its translation: CASSLSAPGRYGYTF.

A single count supports this clone. The chain carries TRBV5-1 and TRBJ2-7; D is possibly TRBD1 (6 bases). Deletions cut 1 base from V and 3 bases from J, with 23 bases between. Germline assignment: CDR1 SGHRS and CDR2 YFSETQ. CDR3 length: 18 residues. CDR3 coding DNA: TGCGCCAGCAGCTTGAGGGGGAGAACAGAATTTAGGATCTACGAGCAGTACTTC. This codes for CASSLRGRTEFRIYEQYF.

The rearrangement joins TRBV9 to TRBJ2-7; tentatively, D is TRBD2 (7 bases). Germline CDR1 SGDLS, CDR2 YYNGEE. With 4 bases removed from V and 6 bases from J, the gap between germline ends came to 17 bases. This CDR3 has 14 amino acids. CDR3 in amino acids: CASSSQGGVGEQYF. In DNA, the CDR3 is TGTGCCAGCAGCTCTCAAGGGGGGGTCGGCGAGCAGTACTTC.

The chain carries TRBV6-1 and TRBJ1-2, with 8 nucleotides matching TRBD1. The CDR3 extends over 14 amino acids. Looked up from germline, CDR1 is MNHNS and CDR2 is SASEGT. J gave up 7 bases and V 6 bases, and 10 bases lay outside the gene matches. The DNA of the CDR3 is TGTGCCAGCAGCTCGAATCAGGGGGCGGGTGGCTACACCTTC. It encodes CASSSNQGAGGYTF.

The chain uses TRBV30 and TRBJ2-3; D unresolved. V was cut by 0 bases and J by 7 bases, with 5 bases left in between. CDR3 size: 11 residues. In germline, CDR1 is GTSNPN, CDR2 SVGIG (reference sequence). The CDR3 region is CAWSVLNTQYF. The CDR3, as DNA: TGTGCCTGGAGTGTACTTAATACGCAGTATTTT.

The chain employs TRBV2 and TRBJ1-5, with D possibly matching TRBD1 (5 bases). V was cut by 6 bases and J by 9 bases, with 12 bases left in between. This CDR3 is built from 12 residues. Looked up from germline, CDR1 is SNHLY and CDR2 is FYNNEI. In DNA form, the CDR3 reads TGTGCCAGCAGGGCGCTTAGGGGGCCCCAGCATTTT. Protein product: CASRALRGPQHF. The full variable domain, its missing parts supplied by reference TRBV2 and TRBJ1-5, is EPEVTQTPSHQVTQMGQEVILRCVPISNHLYFYWYRQILGQKVEFLVSFYNNEISEKSEIFDDQFSVERPDGSNFTLKIRSTKLEDSAMYFCASRALRGPQHFGDGTRLSIL.

The chain links TRBV5-5 to TRBJ1-3, with D unclear. The V gene lost 2 bases and the J gene lost 3 bases, with 9 bases spanning the gap. Germline V gene data show CDR1 as SGHKS and CDR2 as YYEKEE (reference sequence). The CDR3 consists of 14 residues. CDR3 residues: CASSLGRVGNTIYF. The CDR3 DNA reads TGTGCCAGCAGCTTAGGCCGGGTTGGAAACACCATATATTTT.

V and J are TRBV4-2 and TRBJ1-5; D perhaps matches TRBD1 (6 bases). The CDR3 is 17 residues long. CDR1 LGHNA and CDR2 YNFKEQ come from the germline V gene. Trimming took 3 bases from V and 2 from J, leaving 17 bases between them. As DNA, the CDR3 is TGTGCCAGCAGCCAGACCCCAGGGGATCGGGGCAATCAGCCCCAGCATTTT. It specifies CASSQTPGDRGNQPQHF.

This clone appeared a few times. The chain recombines TRBV28 with TRBJ2-4; the D is unclear. This CDR3 comprises 16 residues. The germline V gene encodes CDR1 MDHEN and CDR2 SYDVKM. Trimming removed 7 bases at V and 0 bases at J, with 16 bases between. The CDR3 DNA reads as TGTGCCAGCACCCAAGACACCCCGCTAGCCAAAAACATTCAGTACTTC. Its protein product is CASTQDTPLAKNIQYF.

V usage is TRBV2 and J usage is TRBJ1-1, with D possibly being TRBD1 (5 bases). This CDR3 is 16 amino acids long. Trimming shortened V by 5 bases and J by 3 bases, and 19 bases separated the two germline ends. Looked up from germline, CDR1 is SNHLY and CDR2 is FYNNEI. CDR3 DNA: TGTGCCAGCAGTAAGACACCACAGGTCCCCGACACTGAAGCTTTCTTT. Protein product: CASSKTPQVPDTEAFF.

V gene TRBV6-5 combines with J gene TRBJ2-7, with 8 bases aligning to TRBD2. This CDR3 has 14 amino acids. Germline V gene sequence: CDR1 MNHEY, CDR2 SVGAGI. Trimming took 6 bases from V and 4 from J; bases not matched to a gene: 8. CDR3 sequence (DNA): TGTGCCAGCAGATCCGGGACTAGTGTATACGAGCAGTACTTC. It translates to CASRSGTSVYEQYF.

The rearrangement links TRBV6-1 to TRBJ2-5; tentatively, D is TRBD2 (6 bases). This CDR3 is 15 amino acids long. Trimming left V 1 base short and J 0 bases short, with 9 bases between. The V gene's germline CDR1 is MNHNS and CDR2 SASEGT. The CDR3 DNA reads TGTGCCAGCAGTGAAGGTGGGGGGTACCAAGAGACCCAGTACTTC. Its translation: CASSEGGGYQETQYF.

This clone was recorded only once. The gene calls are TRBV7-2 and TRBJ2-5; weak D call: TRBD1 (5 bases). V lost 5 bases to trimming and J lost 2 bases, with 9 bases between them. CDR3 length equals 13 residues. Per the germline V gene, CDR1 is SGHTA and CDR2 is FQGNSA. The CDR3 sequence is CASSVDRQETQYF. The DNA for the CDR3 is TGTGCCAGCAGCGTCGACAGACAAGAGACCCAGTACTTC.

This clone has more than one count but fewer than ten. The J gene is TRBJ1-6, the V gene TRBV6-1; no reliable D call. The V end lost 8 bases, the J end lost 9 bases, and 17 bases lay between the germline ends. CDR3 size: 14 residues. CDR1 and CDR2 from the germline V gene are MNHNS and SASEGT. The CDR3 region has the DNA TGTGCCAGCGGTGCTGGCCCAGATGGTTCACCCCTCCACTTT. Translation gives CASGAGPDGSPLHF.

V and J are TRBV4-1 and TRBJ1-5; no firm D call. There are 14 residues in the CDR3. V dropped 2 bases and J dropped 6 bases, with 11 bases sitting between them. The germline gives CDR1 MGHRA, CDR2 YSYEKL. Written as DNA, the CDR3 is TGCGCCAGCAGCCAATCAAGGAGGGCTCAGCCCCAGCATTTT. The encoded protein is CASSQSRRAQPQHF.

This clone was recorded only once. The chain joins TRBV19 to TRBJ2-5; TRBD2 matches 7 bases. Per the germline V gene, CDR1 is LNHDA and CDR2 is SQIVND (reference sequence). The CDR3 covers 16 residues. The ends lost 2 bases at V and 5 bases at J; junction bases unmatched: 11. The chain's CDR3 is CASSISSGARRETQYF. In nucleotides, the CDR3 is TGTGCCAGTAGTATATCCAGCGGGGCTAGAAGGGAGACCCAGTACTTC.

V usage is TRBV4-3 and J usage is TRBJ2-1, with TRBD2 matching 13 bases. Unmatched junction bases numbered 0, after V lost 1 base and J lost 9 bases. The CDR3 has 14 amino acids. Germline CDR1 is LGHNA and CDR2 is YSLEER. This CDR3 reads CASSQGLAGGEQFF. The CDR3 region has the DNA TGCGCCAGCAGCCAAGGACTAGCGGGGGGTGAGCAGTTCTTC.

The rearrangement joins TRBV28 to TRBJ1-5; D not certain. CDR3 length: 15 amino acids. Trimming removed 5 bases at V and 6 bases at J, with 17 bases between. CDR1 is MDHEN, CDR2 SYDVKM, per germline. Here the CDR3 DNA reads TGTGCCAGCAGTCCCTCCTTGGGCCCCGGTCAGCCCCAGCATTTT. This codes for CASSPSLGPGQPQHF.

The chain has TRBV29-1 and TRBJ2-5; 8 bases align to TRBD1. Germline CDR1 is SQVTM and CDR2 is ANQGSEA. The J segment lost 5 bases and the V segment lost 2 bases, leaving 7 bases of the junction unmatched. The CDR3 has 14 amino acids. CDR3 region: CSVEQGAGWETQYF. The CDR3 DNA is TGCAGCGTTGAACAGGGGGCAGGGTGGGAGACCCAGTACTTC.

The chain links TRBV2 to TRBJ2-1, with 13 bases matching TRBD2. The junction had 3 bases not matched to a gene; V was cut back by 5 bases and J by 5 bases. Germline V CDR1 and CDR2: SNHLY, FYNNEI. The CDR3 covers 15 residues. This CDR3 is CASSPLAGGHNEQFF. Here the CDR3 DNA reads TGTGCCAGCAGTCCACTAGCGGGGGGGCACAATGAGCAGTTCTTC.

V and J are TRBV30 and TRBJ1-5, with 10 bases matching TRBD1. V shed 5 bases, J shed 1 base, and the junction held 8 bases outside the gene matches. Germline V CDR1 and CDR2: GTSNPN, SVGIG (reference sequence). The CDR3 runs to 16 residues. In DNA form, the CDR3 reads TGTGCCTGGGGCGGACAGGGGGGGCGAAGCAATCAGCCCCAGCATTTT. Protein product: CAWGGQGGRSNQPQHF.

The genes are TRBV4-1 and TRBJ2-3; D is possibly TRBD1 (5 bases). Per germline, CDR1 MGHRA and CDR2 YSYEKL. Between the trimmed V and J ends, which lost 0 bases and 4 bases, there was a span of 14 bases. The CDR3 length is 16 residues. The CDR3 is CASSQDGRGWADTQYF. The DNA of the CDR3 is TGCGCCAGCAGCCAAGATGGAAGGGGTTGGGCAGATACGCAGTATTTT.

In its sample, this clone was seen once. The rearrangement uses TRBV28 and TRBJ1-6; the D gene is possibly TRBD1 (6 bases). V dropped 1 base and J dropped 0 bases, with 19 bases sitting between them. Germline CDR1 is MDHEN and CDR2 is SYDVKM. This CDR3 has 20 residues. The CDR3 protein is CASSLFGSGVVGSYNSPLHF. The CDR3 DNA sequence: TGTGCCAGCAGTTTATTTGGGTCAGGGGTTGTGGGCTCCTATAATTCACCCCTCCACTTT.

The table lists this clone with a few counts. The chain is built from TRBV7-9 and TRBJ2-7; 11 nucleotides match TRBD2. Per the germline V gene, CDR1 is SEHNR and CDR2 is FQNEAQ (reference sequence). With V trimmed by 6 bases and J by 5 bases, 3 bases remained unmatched. This CDR3 is 13 amino acids long. The CDR3 DNA follows: TGTGCCAGCAGTACTAGCGGGGGTGACGAGCAGTACTTC. Translation: CASSTSGGDEQYF.

The gene calls are TRBV15 and TRBJ2-5; D is ambiguous. The V gene's germline CDR1 is LNHNV and CDR2 YYDKDF (reference sequence). Trimming took 1 base from V and 2 from J, leaving 8 bases between them. CDR3 size: 14 residues. The DNA of the CDR3 is TGTGCCACCAGCAGAGTTGCGGAACAAGAGACCCAGTACTTC. It encodes CATSRVAEQETQYF.